This TCR beta chain was identified during a study of blood T cell repertoires in COVID-19. Study-level information: Sites in the United States, Italy and Spain provided acute and convalescent COVID-19 samples.

Trimming at V came to 8 bases and at J to 7 bases, leaving 9 bases not matched to a gene. The length of the CDR3 is 13 residues. CDR1 and CDR2 from the germline V gene are ENHRY and SYGVKD. Assay: immunoSEQ multiplex PCR; the TCRdb copy retains only in-frame clones and omits some. The profile shows about 320,000 clones, 80% to 90% of them singletons. V usage is TRBV10-3 and J usage is TRBJ1-2; 8 bases map to TRBD1. This TCR came from a man between 18 and 35 years old who had recovered from COVID-19. Sequenced sample: peripheral blood. This chain's CDR3 is CAIYLGQGGGYTF. The DNA for the CDR3 is TGTGCCATCTATCTTGGACAGGGAGGTGGCTACACCTTC.